These T cell receptor beta chains were read from a single sample in a study of blood T cells in healthy people across ages. TCRdb re-derived calls from the 5' RACE reads in MiXCR, one entry per CDR3 protein. The sample yields some 370,000 distinct CDR3 sequences, approximately 47% seen once. The specimen sequenced was blood. The origin of the receptors is a man between 60 and 70 years old in good health. Each CDR3 is given with its conserved first and last residue. The order of the fields is clone size, V gene, D gene, J gene, CDR3 length, CDR3 protein, CDR3 DNA. D genes are given only for firm matches. Clone size is given for some rows only: seen once, a few or many times, or a class if the clone is expanded.

>-|TRBV20-1|TRBD2|TRBJ2-1|14
CSAGRGAGGDEQFF
TGCAGTGCCGGAAGGGGTGCGGGGGGGGATGAGCAGTTCTTC
>few|TRBV7-6|-|TRBJ2-7|15
CASSLGGPRGSEQYF
TGTGCCAGCAGCTTAGGAGGGCCCCGCGGGTCCGAGCAGTACTTC
>-|TRBV20-1|TRBD2|TRBJ2-4|15
CSASSPSGRANIQYF
TGCAGTGCTAGTTCTCCCAGCGGGAGAGCAAACATTCAGTACTTC
>-|TRBV28|-|TRBJ1-2|14
CASTLLGAGVGYTF
TGTGCCAGCACTCTTCTAGGGGCAGGGGTCGGCTACACCTTC
>few|TRBV7-2|-|TRBJ2-3|13
CASSLAHGDTQYF
TGTGCCAGCAGCTTAGCACACGGAGATACGCAGTATTTT
>few|TRBV5-5|-|TRBJ2-7|16
CASSLVVGRGSYEQYF
TGTGCCAGCAGCTTGGTTGTGGGTAGGGGATCCTACGAGCAGTACTTC
>-|TRBV6-5|-|TRBJ2-1|15
CASSYARAGVNEQFF
TGTGCCAGCAGTTACGCGAGGGCAGGTGTAAATGAGCAGTTCTTC
>many|TRBV28|TRBD2|TRBJ2-3|16
CASSQLLAGSTDTQYF
TGTGCCAGCAGTCAGTTACTAGCGGGTAGCACAGATACGCAGTATTTT
>many|TRBV14|-|TRBJ1-2|15
CASSQTAGPRYGYTF
TGTGCCAGCAGCCAAACGGCAGGACCGCGTTATGGCTACACCTTC
>few|TRBV7-9|TRBD1|TRBJ2-5|14
CASSTGTGGETQYF
TGTGCCAGCAGCACCGGGACAGGGGGGGAGACCCAGTACTTC
>-|TRBV7-2|-|TRBJ2-5|14
CASSLKPYQETQYF
TGTGCCAGCAGCTTAAAACCGTACCAAGAGACCCAGTACTTC
>-|TRBV7-2|-|TRBJ2-1|12
CASSLGLYEQFF
TGTGCCAGCAGCTTAGGGTTGTATGAGCAGTTCTTC
>-|TRBV5-1|-|TRBJ2-7|15
CASSLIPGPTYEQYF
TGCGCCAGCAGCTTAATTCCGGGACCAACCTACGAGCAGTACTTC
>-|TRBV7-2|-|TRBJ2-5|14
CASKRGVPRETQYF
TGTGCCAGCAAACGAGGCGTTCCACGAGAGACCCAGTACTTC
>many|TRBV11-2|-|TRBJ2-3|15
CASSPRALITDTQYF
TGTGCCAGCAGCCCCCGGGCCCTAATCACAGATACGCAGTATTTT
>once|TRBV12-3/TRBV12-4|-|TRBJ1-6|13
CASRQLNNSPLHF
TGTGCCAGCCGACAGCTCAATAATTCACCCCTCCACTTT
>once|TRBV29-1|-|TRBJ2-7|14
CSVRGRAGSYEQYF
TGCAGCGTGCGGGGTCGGGCAGGGTCCTACGAGCAGTACTTC
>-|TRBV4-3|-|TRBJ2-1|18
CASSQDPDPSGSYNEQFF
TGCGCCAGCAGCCAAGATCCGGACCCCAGCGGGTCCTACAATGAGCAGTTCTTC
>-|TRBV5-1|TRBD2|TRBJ2-1|17
CASSFLASGGPPNEQFF
TGCGCCAGCAGCTTCCTGGCTAGCGGGGGCCCCCCCAATGAGCAGTTCTTC
>-|TRBV6-2/TRBV6-3|TRBD1|TRBJ2-5|17
CASRLPRTGERGETQYF
TGTGCCAGCAGACTTCCCCGGACAGGGGAGAGAGGCGAGACCCAGTACTTC
>-|TRBV6-6|-|TRBJ2-1|16
CASSRQGSLSSNEQFF
TGTGCCAGCAGCAGGCAGGGGAGCCTTTCAAGCAATGAGCAGTTCTTC
>-|TRBV7-2|-|TRBJ2-7|15
CASSLEGGVTYEQYF
TGTGCCAGCAGCTTAGAGGGGGGGGTGACCTACGAGCAGTACTTC
>-|TRBV5-1|-|TRBJ2-7|16
CASSLVDRTASYEQYF
TGCGCCAGCAGCTTAGTGGATCGGACAGCCTCCTACGAGCAGTACTTC
>few|TRBV29-1|TRBD2|TRBJ2-5|16
CSAYGASGRAGETQYF
TGCAGCGCCTATGGGGCTAGCGGGAGGGCTGGAGAGACCCAGTACTTC
>-|TRBV20-1|-|TRBJ2-6|15
CSATDSRSGANVLTF
TGCAGTGCTACGGACAGCCGCTCTGGGGCCAACGTCCTGACTTTC
>-|TRBV20-1|TRBD2|TRBJ2-7|16
CSARDRAGTSGYEQYF
TGCAGTGCTAGAGATCGGGCGGGGACTAGCGGCTACGAGCAGTACTTC
>few|TRBV10-1|TRBD1|TRBJ2-5|14
CASSESGQSKTQYF
TGCGCCAGCAGTGAGTCGGGACAGTCGAAGACCCAGTACTTC